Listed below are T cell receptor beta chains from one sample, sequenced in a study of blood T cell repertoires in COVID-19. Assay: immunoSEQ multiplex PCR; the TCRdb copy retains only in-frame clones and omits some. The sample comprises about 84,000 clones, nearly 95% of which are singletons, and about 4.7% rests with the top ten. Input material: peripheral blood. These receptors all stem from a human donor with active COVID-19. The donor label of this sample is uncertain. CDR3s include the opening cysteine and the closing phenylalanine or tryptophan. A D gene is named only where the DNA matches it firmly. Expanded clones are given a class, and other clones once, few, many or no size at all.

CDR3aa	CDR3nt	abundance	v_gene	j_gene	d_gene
CASSLAQVNEKLFF	TGTGCCAGCAGCTTGGCACAAGTTAATGAAAAACTGTTTTTT	-	TRBV5-4	TRBJ1-4	-
CSGGGSTDTQYF	TGCAGCGGCGGAGGGAGCACAGATACGCAGTATTTT	-	TRBV29-1	TRBJ2-3	-
CASSNRGDMNTEAFF	TGTGCCAGCTCCAACCGGGGAGACATGAACACTGAAGCTTTCTTT	-	TRBV18	TRBJ1-1	-
CASSTPGTFYNEQFF	TGTGCCAGCAGCACCCCCGGGACTTTCTACAATGAGCAGTTCTTC	-	TRBV5-4	TRBJ2-1	-
CATSERRGGLDEQYF	TGTGCCACCAGTGAACGGCGGGGGGGGCTGGACGAGCAGTACTTC	once	TRBV24-1	TRBJ2-7	TRBD2
CASSLVAGTYEQYF	TGTGCCAGCAGTTTAGTAGCGGGAACCTACGAGCAGTACTTC	once	TRBV6-5	TRBJ2-7	TRBD2
CASSLVSGQYEQYF	TGTGCCAGCAGCTTAGTATCAGGGCAGTACGAGCAGTACTTC	-	TRBV7-2	TRBJ2-7	-
CASTGGVFSSTDTQYF	TGTGCCAGCACCGGGGGTGTTTTCTCTAGCACAGATACGCAGTATTTT	once	TRBV2	TRBJ2-3	-
CASGRGTSQETQYF	TGTGCCAGCGGGCGAGGGACTAGCCAAGAGACCCAGTACTTC	-	TRBV6-5	TRBJ2-5	TRBD2
CASSTGGTDTQYF	TGTGCCAGCAGCACCGGGGGCACAGATACGCAGTATTTT	-	TRBV7-7	TRBJ2-3	-
CASSQDFGKAALGGAYEQYF	TGCGCCAGCAGCCAAGATTTTGGGAAGGCGGCCCTCGGGGGGGCCTACGAGCAGTACTTC	-	TRBV4-1	TRBJ2-7	TRBD2
CASSREGRDTEAFF	TGTGCCAGCTCACGGGAGGGTCGGGACACTGAAGCTTTCTTT	-	TRBV18	TRBJ1-1	-
CASSRDRGETQYF	TGTGCCAGCAGTAGGGACAGGGGAGAGACCCAGTACTTC	once	TRBV2	TRBJ2-5	TRBD1
CASTRRGLAGNEQYF	TGTGCCAGCACCCGGCGGGGACTAGCGGGGAACGAGCAGTACTTC	-	TRBV6-4	TRBJ2-7	TRBD2
CASRMSGRASYNEQFF	TGTGCCAGCAGAATGAGCGGGAGGGCCTCCTACAATGAGCAGTTCTTC	-	TRBV14	TRBJ2-1	TRBD2
CASSLGGGAIGELFF	TGTGCCAGCAGCTTAGGCGGGGGGGCCATCGGGGAGCTGTTTTTT	-	TRBV5-4	TRBJ2-2	TRBD2
CASSLQVPYEQYF	TGTGCCAGCAGTTTACAGGTGCCCTACGAGCAGTACTTC	once	TRBV28	TRBJ2-7	-
CASSLGGLAGPTYEQYF	TGCGCCAGCAGCTTGGGTGGACTAGCGGGGCCAACCTACGAGCAGTACTTC	once	TRBV5-1	TRBJ2-7	TRBD2
CSARQETQYF	TGCAGTGCTAGGCAGGAGACCCAGTACTTC	-	TRBV20-1	TRBJ2-5	-
CASSANQANTEAFF	TGTGCCAGCAGTGCAAACCAAGCTAACACTGAAGCTTTCTTT	-	TRBV27	TRBJ1-1	-
CASSLGQGRSYEQYF	TGTGCCAGCAGCTTGGGTCAGGGGCGCTCCTACGAGCAGTACTTC	-	TRBV5-6	TRBJ2-7	-
CASSPGSSQETQYF	TGTGCCAGCAGTCCCGGGAGCTCCCAAGAGACCCAGTACTTC	-	TRBV28	TRBJ2-5	-
CASSSLTLAGGRSYNEQFF	TGTGCCAGCAGTTCCCTGACTCTAGCGGGGGGCCGCTCCTACAATGAGCAGTTCTTC	-	TRBV27	TRBJ2-1	TRBD2
CASSYYTGGPYEQYF	TGTGCCAGCAGTTACTACACAGGGGGCCCCTACGAGCAGTACTTC	few	TRBV6-6	TRBJ2-7	TRBD1
CASSIRRGSEKLFF	TGTGCCAGTAGTATACGCAGGGGATCTGAAAAACTGTTTTTT	-	TRBV19	TRBJ1-4	-
CASSRRLAALMPNTGELFF	TGTGCCAGCAGTCGAAGACTAGCGGCACTTATGCCGAACACCGGGGAGCTGTTTTTT	-	TRBV28	TRBJ2-2	TRBD2
CASSPPPGQGSEQYF	TGTGCCAGTAGTCCACCCCCGGGACAGGGTAGCGAGCAGTACTTC	-	TRBV19	TRBJ2-7	TRBD1
CASRWTSGDLWYF	TGTGCCAGCAGATGGACTAGCGGGGACCTCTGGTATTTT	-	TRBV11-2	TRBJ2-3	TRBD2
CASSPAGLAKQETQYF	TGTGCCAGCAGCCCCGCGGGGCTAGCGAAACAAGAGACCCAGTACTTC	-	TRBV28	TRBJ2-5	-
CASRAGTQWTEAFF	TGTGCCAGCCGCGCAGGCACGCAATGGACTGAAGCTTTCTTT	-	TRBV6-4	TRBJ1-1	-
CASSPPTGSMNTEAFF	TGTGCCAGCTCACCCCCGACAGGTTCCATGAACACTGAAGCTTTCTTT	-	TRBV18	TRBJ1-1	-
CASSQGLAGLQETQYF	TGTGCCAGCAGCCAAGGACTAGCGGGGTTACAAGAGACCCAGTACTTC	-	TRBV3-1/TRBV3-2	TRBJ2-5	TRBD2
CASAKGDYEQYF	TGTGCCAGCGCAAAGGGGGATTACGAGCAGTACTTC	-	TRBV6-6	TRBJ2-7	-
CASSEALGTSGSYEQYF	TGTGCCAGCAGTGAAGCGCTTGGGACTAGCGGGTCCTACGAGCAGTACTTC	once	TRBV2	TRBJ2-7	TRBD2
CASSDGRSSGNTIYF	TGTGCCAGCAGCGATGGAAGGAGCTCTGGAAACACCATATATTTT	-	TRBV11-3	TRBJ1-3	-
CASSKGLAGGYEQYF	TGTGCCAGCAGCAAGGGACTAGCGGGAGGGTACGAGCAGTACTTC	-	TRBV5-4	TRBJ2-7	TRBD2
CASSVGRGLNSGANVLTF	TGTGCCAGCAGTGTGGGCAGGGGCCTCAACTCTGGGGCCAACGTCCTGACTTTC	-	TRBV2	TRBJ2-6	-
CASSLVGGTLWVEQYF	TGCGCCAGCAGCCTCGTGGGGGGGACACTGTGGGTTGAGCAGTACTTC	-	TRBV5-1	TRBJ2-7	-
CASSLAYGGNTEAFF	TGTGCCAGCAGCTTGGCGTACGGGGGAAACACTGAAGCTTTCTTT	-	TRBV5-6	TRBJ1-1	-
CASSGGTGGNTEAFF	TGTGCCAGCAGCGGGGGGACGGGGGGAAACACTGAAGCTTTCTTT	-	TRBV7-2	TRBJ1-1	-
CASCGGAGGREETQYF	TGTGCCAGCTGTGGGGGGGCAGGGGGACGGGAGGAGACCCAGTACTTC	-	TRBV25-1	TRBJ2-5	-
CASSPRRAGGPGTGELFF	TGTGCCAGCTCACCACGACGAGCGGGAGGGCCGGGAACCGGGGAGCTGTTTTTT	-	TRBV18	TRBJ2-2	TRBD2
CASSLDDSGGYNEQFF	TGTGCCAGCAGCTTAGATGACAGCGGGGGCTACAATGAGCAGTTCTTC	-	TRBV11-2	TRBJ2-1	TRBD2
CASSSDRGNEAFF	TGTGCCAGTAGTTCTGACAGGGGAAATGAAGCTTTCTTT	-	TRBV19	TRBJ1-1	TRBD1
CATSDQSGAAGGLYEQYF	TGTGCCACCAGTGATCAATCGGGTGCGGCGGGAGGGTTGTACGAGCAGTACTTC	-	TRBV24-1	TRBJ2-7	TRBD2
CASSPKNRRGNQPQHF	TGTGCCAGCAGTCCAAAAAACAGGAGGGGCAATCAGCCCCAGCATTTT	-	TRBV27	TRBJ1-5	-
CASSFSGTANYGYTF	TGTGCCAGCAGCTTCTCCGGGACAGCTAACTATGGCTACACCTTC	-	TRBV14	TRBJ1-2	TRBD1
CATSRGGTDTQYF	TGTGCCACCAGCAGAGGAGGCACAGATACGCAGTATTTT	-	TRBV15	TRBJ2-3	-
CASSGPQGVLTEAFF	TGTGCCAGCAGTGGGCCACAGGGGGTCTTGACTGAAGCTTTCTTT	-	TRBV2	TRBJ1-1	TRBD1
CASNPGQEINEQFF	TGTGCCAGCAATCCGGGACAGGAGATAAATGAGCAGTTCTTC	-	TRBV2	TRBJ2-1	TRBD1
CASSSDRGHQDTQYF	TGTGCCAGCAGTTCGGACAGGGGGCATCAAGATACGCAGTATTTT	once	TRBV27	TRBJ2-3	TRBD1
CASTKGAEEAFF	TGTGCCAGCACAAAAGGGGCAGAAGAAGCTTTCTTT	once	TRBV6-6	TRBJ1-1	-
CASSRTGGGQLSSYNSPLHF	TGTGCCAGCAGCAGGACAGGGGGGGGACAACTCAGCTCCTATAATTCACCCCTCCACTTT	-	TRBV21-1	TRBJ1-6	-
CASSTPLAGVGNEQFF	TGTGCCAGTAGTACCCCTTTAGCGGGGGTAGGTAATGAGCAGTTCTTC	-	TRBV19	TRBJ2-1	TRBD2
CASSPRHMTYEQYF	TGTGCCAGCAGCCCCCGACACATGACCTACGAGCAGTACTTC	-	TRBV11-2	TRBJ2-7	-
CASSQWTGSGSDEQFF	TGCGCCAGCAGCCAATGGACAGGGTCGGGGTCGGATGAGCAGTTCTTC	-	TRBV4-1	TRBJ2-1	TRBD1
CASSLGVGGQRARSGNTIYF	TGTGCCAGCAGCTTAGGAGTAGGTGGGCAGAGGGCCCGCTCTGGAAACACCATATATTTT	-	TRBV7-6	TRBJ1-3	-
CASSLDGSYEQYF	TGTGCCAGCAGCTTGGACGGTTCCTACGAGCAGTACTTC	once	TRBV5-4	TRBJ2-7	-
CASSSGTGNSPLHF	TGTGCCAGCAGCTCCGGGACAGGGAATTCACCCCTCCACTTT	-	TRBV7-9	TRBJ1-6	TRBD1